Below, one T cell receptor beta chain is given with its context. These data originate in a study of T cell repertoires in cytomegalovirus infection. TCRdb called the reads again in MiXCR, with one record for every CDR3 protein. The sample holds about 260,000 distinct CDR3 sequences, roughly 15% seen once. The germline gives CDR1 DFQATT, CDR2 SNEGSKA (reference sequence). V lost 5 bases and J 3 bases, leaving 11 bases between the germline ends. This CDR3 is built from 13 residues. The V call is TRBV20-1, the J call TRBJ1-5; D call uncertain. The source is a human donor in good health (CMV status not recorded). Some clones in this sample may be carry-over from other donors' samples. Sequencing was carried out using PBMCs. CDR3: CSAPAGFNQPQHF. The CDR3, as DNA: TGCAGTGCTCCCGCGGGCTTCAATCAGCCCCAGCATTTT.